Described below is a single T cell receptor (beta chain) sequence and its context. Profiling relied on immunoSEQ multiplex PCR, and the TCRdb table lists in-frame clones only, not all of them. The sample shows some 67,000 clones, 94% of them seen only once. This sample was taken from a study of cytomegalovirus exposure and HLA in healthy donors. CDR3 length: 14 amino acids. V dropped 7 bases and J dropped 6 bases, with 17 bases sitting between them. In germline, CDR1 is LNHDA, CDR2 SQIVND (reference sequence). V is TRBV19 and J is TRBJ2-3, with D possibly TRBD1 on 5 matching bases. This sequence originates from a woman aged 18-35 years in good health and CMV-seronegative. Sequences were obtained from PBMCs. CDR3 amino acids: CASKGLGDSDTQYF. CDR3 sequence (DNA): TGTGCCAGTAAAGGTTTAGGGGATTCGGATACGCAGTATTTT.